The 15 T cell receptor beta chains below come from one sample, sequenced in a study of T cell responses to AZD1222 COVID-19 vaccine listed by TCRdb under 2021. Library generation was performed with the immunoSEQ multiplex PCR assay. As stored in TCRdb, this immuneACCESS dataset retains in-frame rearrangements with V and J assigned. A fraction of the clones does not appear; measured against another copy, unresolved V genes explain less than half of the discrepancy, and the remainder lacks a known reason. This sample is represented by approximately 210,000 clones; approximately 89% of them were singletons. The ten largest clones capture 3% to 4% of the sample. The sample's time point label, in plain terms: about 28 days (+/-7) after the second vaccine dose. The sample consisted of peripheral blood, taken 28 days after the second AZD1222 dose. The receptors here all came from an adult who received the AZD1222 COVID-19 vaccine.

V and J are TRBV2 and TRBJ1-1; 9 bases map to TRBD1. CDR3 length: 17 amino acids. Germline CDR1 and CDR2: SNHLY and FYNNEI. The ends lost 8 bases at V and 5 bases at J; junction bases unmatched: 18. The CDR3, as DNA: TGTGCCAGCGGCCTAACAGGGGGCGAAAGTTGGGGAACTGAAGCTTTCTTT. It yields the protein CASGLTGGESWGTEAFF.

The chain links TRBV10-3 to TRBJ1-1; D uncertain. The CDR3 sequence is 14 residues long. In germline, CDR1 is ENHRY, CDR2 SYGVKD. Trimming took off 3 bases at V and 3 bases at J, with 11 bases between the two ends. CDR3 loop: CAISEGRHYTEAFF. The CDR3 DNA reads TGTGCCATCAGTGAAGGTCGGCACTACACTGAAGCTTTCTTT.

J is TRBJ2-7 and V is TRBV28; D is ambiguous. The CDR3 sequence is 15 residues long. Germline V lookup: CDR1 MDHEN, CDR2 SYDVKM. V lost 7 bases to trimming and J lost 7 bases, with 23 bases between them. The CDR3 coding sequence is TGTGCCAGCACCAAAAGGGCGGTGAAGGCTGATGAGCAGTACTTC. It encodes CASTKRAVKADEQYF. Full variable domain (remainder filled in from reference TRBV28 and TRBJ2-7): DVKVTQSSRYLVKRTGEKVFLECVQDMDHENMFWYRQDPGLGLRLIYFSYDVKMKEKGDIPEGYSVSREKKERFSLILESASTNQTSMYLCASTKRAVKADEQYFGPGTRLTVT.

This chain connects TRBV9 to TRBJ2-7; 11 bases agree with TRBD2. J lost 7 bases, V lost 0 bases, and 6 bases had no gene match. CDR1 is SGDLS, CDR2 YYNGEE, per germline. This CDR3 contains 15 residues. The CDR3 here is CASSVGASGRIEQYF. The DNA of the CDR3 is TGTGCCAGCAGCGTAGGAGCTAGCGGGAGGATTGAGCAGTACTTC.

The chain carries TRBV7-3 and TRBJ2-1; no reliable D call. V was pared by 2 bases and J by 8 bases, with 4 bases between. Germline CDR1 reads SGHTA; CDR2 reads FQGTGA. The CDR3 has 11 amino acids. In DNA form, the CDR3 reads TGTGCCAGCAGCTTAGGACATGAGCAGTTCTTC. This translates into CASSLGHEQFF.

Notes on this clone: The same CDR3 arises from other DNA sequences in this sample as well. CDR3 residues: CASSLSRTGELFF. Here the CDR3 DNA reads TGTGCCAGCAGCTTAAGCAGGACCGGGGAGCTGTTTTTT. The genes are TRBV7-3 and TRBJ2-2; no firm D call. CDR1 and CDR2 from the germline V gene are SGHTA and FQGTGA. This CDR3 spans 13 amino acids. Trimming removed 1 base at V and 5 bases at J, with 5 bases between. Drawing the rest from reference TRBV7-3 and TRBJ2-2, the complete variable domain is GAGVSQTPSNKVTEKGKYVELRCDPISGHTALYWYRQSLGQGPEFLIYFQGTGAADDSGLPNDRFFAVRPEGSVSTLKIQRTERGDSAVYLCASSLSRTGELFFGEGSRLTVL.

The J gene is TRBJ2-1, the V gene TRBV6-5; weak D call: TRBD2 (6 bases). The CDR3 is made up of 16 amino acids. V lost 4 bases and J lost 2, with 15 bases in between. CDR1 is MNHEY and CDR2 is SVGAGI in the germline V gene. This chain's CDR3 is CASSFTPTSAYNEQFF. The CDR3 nucleotides read TGTGCCAGCAGTTTCACACCGACTAGTGCCTACAATGAGCAGTTCTTC.

This chain joins TRBV18 and TRBJ1-2, with TRBD1 identical over 7 bases. Germline loops: CDR1 KGHSH, CDR2 LQKENI. CDR3 length: 15 residues. The junction had 10 bases not matched to a gene; V was cut back by 4 bases and J by 5 bases. The CDR3 DNA follows: TGTGCCAGCTCACGCGGGACAGACAAAGAGTATGGCTACACCTTC. Its protein is CASSRGTDKEYGYTF.

The V and J genes are TRBV19 and TRBJ1-6, with TRBD1 matching 10 bases. CDR3 length equals 14 residues. CDR1 is LNHDA, CDR2 SQIVND, per germline (reference sequence). Trimming took 8 bases from V and 8 from J; bases not matched to a gene: 6. The CDR3 loop reads CASRQGAGDSPLHF. Here the CDR3 DNA reads TGTGCCAGTCGACAGGGGGCAGGAGATTCACCCCTCCACTTT. Filled out from reference TRBV19 and TRBJ1-6, the complete variable domain reads DGGITQSPKYLFRKEGQNVTLSCEQNLNHDAMYWYRQDPGQGLRLIYYSQIVNDFQKGDIAEGYSVSREKKESFPLTVTSAQKNPTAFYLCASRQGAGDSPLHFGNGTRLTVT.

V gene TRBV19 combines with J gene TRBJ1-4; D not certain. V was shortened by 9 bases and J by 4 bases, with 15 bases between the two germline ends. The CDR3 length is 14 residues. CDR1 is LNHDA, CDR2 SQIVND, per germline (reference sequence). The CDR3, as DNA: TGTGCCAGCTCCCTGACCGAGTTTAATGAAAAACTGTTTTTT. It codes for CASSLTEFNEKLFF.

This chain connects TRBV2 to TRBJ2-3; D is undetermined. Germline loops: CDR1 SNHLY, CDR2 FYNNEI. Trimming stripped 7 bases from V and 0 bases from J, with 23 bases between. The CDR3 totals 18 residues. The CDR3: CASTTLLTENSSTDTQYF. The CDR3 bases are TGTGCCAGCACTACACTCCTGACCGAAAACTCTAGCACAGATACGCAGTATTTT.

As regards this clone: Other DNA variants within this sample encode the same CDR3. The chain has TRBV28 and TRBJ2-2, with 8 bases identical to TRBD1. Per the germline V gene, CDR1 is MDHEN and CDR2 is SYDVKM. This CDR3 region has 16 residues. V trimming: 5 bases; J trimming: 0 bases; junction bases outside the gene matches: 5. This CDR3 reads CASSPVDRANTGELFF. The DNA for the CDR3 is TGTGCCAGCAGTCCAGTGGACAGGGCGAACACCGGGGAGCTGTTTTTT. Based on the CDR3 plus reference TRBV28 and TRBJ2-2, the full variable domain is DVKVTQSSRYLVKRTGEKVFLECVQDMDHENMFWYRQDPGLGLRLIYFSYDVKMKEKGDIPEGYSVSREKKERFSLILESASTNQTSMYLCASSPVDRANTGELFFGEGSRLTVL.

This clone was observed a few times. The DNA of the CDR3 is TGTGCCAGAAGTTCGAAACGATCGGGCACTGAAGCTTTCTTT. Protein product: CARSSKRSGTEAFF. This sequence joins TRBV5-3 and TRBJ1-1; D is ambiguous. Being an ORF, TRBV5-3 has a function that is uncertain. With 5 bases removed from V and 4 bases from J, the gap between germline ends came to 15 bases. There are 14 residues in the CDR3.

V and J are TRBV7-9 and TRBJ1-3; D may be TRBD1 (5 bases). This CDR3 has 13 amino acids. Germline CDR1 and CDR2: SEHNR and FQNEAQ (reference sequence). V was clipped by 4 bases and J by 8 bases, with 12 bases between them. The CDR3 sequence: CASSSDIGDTIYF. The CDR3 DNA sequence: TGTGCCAGCAGCTCGGACATCGGCGACACCATATATTTT.

The genes are TRBV7-9 and TRBJ1-4; TRBD1 is a possible D gene (5 bases). Trimming pared 1 base from V and 7 bases from J, leaving 19 bases between. Looked up from germline, CDR1 is SEHNR and CDR2 is FQNEAQ (reference sequence). This CDR3 region has 17 residues. The CDR3 DNA reads as TGTGCCAGCAGCTTAGATAGGGGTCCATATACGGGTGAAAAACTGTTTTTT. Its translation is CASSLDRGPYTGEKLFF.